This T cell receptor beta chain was sequenced in a study of CD8+CD57+ T cells in acquired aplastic anemia. Overall study: Sorted CD4+ and CD8+ cell DNA averaged approximately 3 ug. Healthy donors yielded some 11 million CD4+ cell reads on average. Whole-study results and caveats: Researchers report that fewer than 30 CD8+ CDR3 sequences appeared in both patients and controls. Any difference that existed in CD8+ Simpson's diversity between patients and controls was not significant.

This CDR3 comprises 17 residues. Trimming pared 0 bases from V and 0 bases from J, leaving 13 bases between. CDR1 is SGDLS, CDR2 YYNGEE, per germline. Investigators profiled TCR beta VDJ and CDR3 from genomic DNA template. One entry per CDR3 protein results from TCRdb running MiXCR on the reads. Of over 45,000 distinct CDR3 sequences in the sample, approximately 78% were seen once. As concerns this clonotype: Its specificity is unknown.

Sequencing was performed on sorted CD4+, CD8+, or CD8+CD57+ T cells (not recorded which) from PBMCs. The sequence was collected from a human donor in good health, serving as a control. The chain has TRBV9 and TRBJ1-3; possibly TRBD1 for D (6 bases). The CDR3 is CASSVGEGGSSGNTIYF. The CDR3 DNA follows: TGTGCCAGCAGCGTAGGTGAGGGGGGAAGCTCTGGAAACACCATATATTTT.